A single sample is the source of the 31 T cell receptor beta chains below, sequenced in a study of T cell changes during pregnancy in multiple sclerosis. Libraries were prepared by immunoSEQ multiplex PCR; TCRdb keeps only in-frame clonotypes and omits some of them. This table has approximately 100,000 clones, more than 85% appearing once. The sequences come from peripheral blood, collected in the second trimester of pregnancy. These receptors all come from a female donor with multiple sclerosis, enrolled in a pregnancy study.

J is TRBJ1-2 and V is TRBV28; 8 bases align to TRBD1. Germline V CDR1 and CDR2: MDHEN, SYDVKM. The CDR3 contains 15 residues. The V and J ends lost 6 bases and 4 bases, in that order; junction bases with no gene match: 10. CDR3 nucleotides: TGTGCCAGCAGACCGATGACAGGGGAAGGCTATGGCTACACCTTC. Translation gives CASRPMTGEGYGYTF.

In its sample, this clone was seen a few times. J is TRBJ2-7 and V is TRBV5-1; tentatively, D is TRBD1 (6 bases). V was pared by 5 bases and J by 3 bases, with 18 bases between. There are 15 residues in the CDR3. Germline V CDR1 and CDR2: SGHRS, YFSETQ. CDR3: CASSYNTGHLYEQYF. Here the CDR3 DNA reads TGCGCCAGCAGTTACAATACGGGACACCTCTACGAGCAGTACTTC.

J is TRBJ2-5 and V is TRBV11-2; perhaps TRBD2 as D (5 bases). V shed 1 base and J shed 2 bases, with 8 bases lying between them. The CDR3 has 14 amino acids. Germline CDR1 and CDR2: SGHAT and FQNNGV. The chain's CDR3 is CASSLAGWQETQYF. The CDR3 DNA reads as TGTGCCAGCAGCTTAGCGGGGTGGCAAGAGACCCAGTACTTC.

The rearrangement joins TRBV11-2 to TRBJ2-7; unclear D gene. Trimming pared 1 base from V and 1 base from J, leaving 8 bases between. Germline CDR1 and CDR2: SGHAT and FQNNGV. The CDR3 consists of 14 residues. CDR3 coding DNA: TGTGCCAGCAGCTTAGTACACGATTCCTACGAGCAGTACTTC. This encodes CASSLVHDSYEQYF. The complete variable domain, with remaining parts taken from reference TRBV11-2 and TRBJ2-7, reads EAGVAQSPRYKIIEKRQSVAFWCNPISGHATLYWYQQILGQGPKLLIQFQNNGVVDDSQLPKDRFSAERLKGVDSTLKIQPAKLEDSAVYLCASSLVHDSYEQYFGPGTRLTVT.

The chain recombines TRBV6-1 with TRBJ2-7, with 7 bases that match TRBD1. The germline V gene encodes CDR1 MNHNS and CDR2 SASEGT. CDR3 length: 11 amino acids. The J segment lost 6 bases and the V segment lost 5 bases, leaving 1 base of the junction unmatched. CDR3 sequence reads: CASSTGVEQYF. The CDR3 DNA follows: TGTGCCAGCAGTACAGGGGTCGAGCAGTACTTC.

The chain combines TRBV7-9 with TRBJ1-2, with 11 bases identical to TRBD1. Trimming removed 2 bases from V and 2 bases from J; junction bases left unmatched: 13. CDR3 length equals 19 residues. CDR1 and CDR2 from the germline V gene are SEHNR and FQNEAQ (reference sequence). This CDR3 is CASSLSLSPRDRGNYGYTF. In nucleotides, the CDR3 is TGTGCCAGCAGCTTATCTCTCTCTCCCCGGGACAGGGGGAACTATGGCTACACCTTC.

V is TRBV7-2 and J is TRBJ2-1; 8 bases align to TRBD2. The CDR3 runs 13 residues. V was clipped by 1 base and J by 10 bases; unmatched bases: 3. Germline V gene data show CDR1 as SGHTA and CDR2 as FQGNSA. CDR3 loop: CASSLGRGREQFF. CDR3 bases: TGTGCCAGCAGCTTAGGTCGCGGGAGGGAGCAGTTCTTC.

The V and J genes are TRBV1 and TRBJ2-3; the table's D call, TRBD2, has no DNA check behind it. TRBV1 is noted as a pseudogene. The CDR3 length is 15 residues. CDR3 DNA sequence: TGCACCAGCACCTTCTCGGGGATTAGCACAGATACGCAGTATTTT. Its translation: CTSTFSGISTDTQYF.

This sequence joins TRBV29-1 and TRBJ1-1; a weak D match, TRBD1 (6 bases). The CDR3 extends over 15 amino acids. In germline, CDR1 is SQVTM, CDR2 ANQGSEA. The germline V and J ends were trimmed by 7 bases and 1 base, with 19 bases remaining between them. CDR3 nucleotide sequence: TGCAGCGAAAAACCGGGACACATTGGGAACACTGAAGCTTTCTTT. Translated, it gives CSEKPGHIGNTEAFF.

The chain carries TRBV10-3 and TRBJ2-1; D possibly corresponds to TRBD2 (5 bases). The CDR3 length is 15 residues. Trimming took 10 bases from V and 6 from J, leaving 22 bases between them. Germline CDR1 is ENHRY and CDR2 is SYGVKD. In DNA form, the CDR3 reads TGTGCCACGGATCTTGGGGAGACCACTGTCAATGAGCAGTTCTTC. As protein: CATDLGETTVNEQFF.

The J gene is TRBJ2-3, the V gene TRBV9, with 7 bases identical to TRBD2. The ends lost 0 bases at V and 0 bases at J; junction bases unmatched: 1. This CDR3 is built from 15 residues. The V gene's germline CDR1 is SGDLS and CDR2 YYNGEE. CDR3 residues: CASSVGGGSTDTQYF. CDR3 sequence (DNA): TGTGCCAGCAGCGTAGGGGGGGGAAGCACAGATACGCAGTATTTT.

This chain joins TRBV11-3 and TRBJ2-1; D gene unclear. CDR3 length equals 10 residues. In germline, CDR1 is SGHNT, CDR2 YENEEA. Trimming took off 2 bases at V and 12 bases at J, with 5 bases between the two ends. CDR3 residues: CASSLSSQFF. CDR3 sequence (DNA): TGTGCCAGCAGCTTATCTTCGCAGTTCTTC.

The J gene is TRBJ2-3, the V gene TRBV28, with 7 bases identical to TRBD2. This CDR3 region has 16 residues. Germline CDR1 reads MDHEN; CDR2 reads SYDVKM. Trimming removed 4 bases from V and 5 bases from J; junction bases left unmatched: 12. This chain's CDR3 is CASSSPRREWVDTQYF. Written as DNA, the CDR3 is TGTGCCAGCAGTTCCCCCAGGCGGGAGTGGGTAGATACGCAGTATTTT.

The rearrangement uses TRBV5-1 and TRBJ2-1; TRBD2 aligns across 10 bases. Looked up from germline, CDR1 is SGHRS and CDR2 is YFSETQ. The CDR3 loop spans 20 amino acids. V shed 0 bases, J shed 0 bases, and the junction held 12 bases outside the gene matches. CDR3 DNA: TGCGCCAGCAGCTTGGCTGGGACGGCTAGCGGGAGAATCTCCTACAATGAGCAGTTCTTC. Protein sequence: CASSLAGTASGRISYNEQFF.

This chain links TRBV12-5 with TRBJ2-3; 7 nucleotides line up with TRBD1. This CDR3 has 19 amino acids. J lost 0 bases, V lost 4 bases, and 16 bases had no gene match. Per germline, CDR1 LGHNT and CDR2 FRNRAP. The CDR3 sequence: CASGSGVPRDRYSTDTQYF. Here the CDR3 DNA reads TGTGCTAGTGGTTCCGGGGTGCCGAGGGACAGATATAGCACAGATACGCAGTATTTT. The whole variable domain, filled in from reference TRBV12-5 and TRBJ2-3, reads DARVTQTPRHKVTEMGQEVTMRCQPILGHNTVFWYRQTMMQGLELLAYFRNRAPLDDSGMPKDRFSAEMPDATLATLKIQPSEPRDSAVYFCASGSGVPRDRYSTDTQYFGPGTRLTVL.

CDR3 coding DNA: TGTGCCAGCAGTTTAAGGGGCAGCCCGAGCTCCTACGAGCAGTACTTC. Its protein product is CASSLRGSPSSYEQYF. The chain links TRBV28 to TRBJ2-7; TRBD1 might be the D (5 bases). Trimming stripped 2 bases from V and 0 bases from J, with 14 bases between. This CDR3 region has 16 residues. CDR1 and CDR2 from the germline V gene are MDHEN and SYDVKM.

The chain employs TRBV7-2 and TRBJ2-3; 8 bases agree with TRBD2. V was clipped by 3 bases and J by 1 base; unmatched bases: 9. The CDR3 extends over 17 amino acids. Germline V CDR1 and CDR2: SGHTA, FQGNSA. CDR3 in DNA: TGTGCCAGCAGCTTCCAAGCGGGGGTGGCGGGCACAGATACGCAGTATTTT. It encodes CASSFQAGVAGTDTQYF.

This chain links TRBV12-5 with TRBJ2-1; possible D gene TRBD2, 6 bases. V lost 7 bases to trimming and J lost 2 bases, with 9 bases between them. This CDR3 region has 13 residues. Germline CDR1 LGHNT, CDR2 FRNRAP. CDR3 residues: CASAGSAYNEQFF. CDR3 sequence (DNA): TGTGCTAGTGCCGGGAGTGCCTACAATGAGCAGTTCTTC.

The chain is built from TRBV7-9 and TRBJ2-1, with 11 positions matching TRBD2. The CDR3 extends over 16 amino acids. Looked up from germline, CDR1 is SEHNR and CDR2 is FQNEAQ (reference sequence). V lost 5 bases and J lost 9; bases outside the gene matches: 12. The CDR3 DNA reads TGTGCCAGCAGCCCACCCGCTAGCGGGAGGAAGAGTGAGCAGTTCTTC. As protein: CASSPPASGRKSEQFF.

The CDR3 is CASTSLGGGPIVEQYF. For the CDR3, the DNA is TGTGCCAGCACCTCGTTAGGGGGCGGCCCCATCGTCGAGCAGTACTTC. This chain links TRBV28 with TRBJ2-7; 7 bases map to TRBD1. Germline CDR1 MDHEN, CDR2 SYDVKM. The V segment lost 7 bases and the J segment 6 bases; nucleotides outside the gene matches: 18. CDR3 size: 16 residues.

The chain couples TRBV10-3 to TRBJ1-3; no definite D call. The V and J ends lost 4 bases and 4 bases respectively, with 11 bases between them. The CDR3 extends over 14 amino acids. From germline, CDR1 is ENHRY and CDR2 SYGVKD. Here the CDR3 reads CAISGGVKGNTIYF. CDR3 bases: TGTGCCATCAGTGGCGGGGTAAAGGGAAACACCATATATTTT.

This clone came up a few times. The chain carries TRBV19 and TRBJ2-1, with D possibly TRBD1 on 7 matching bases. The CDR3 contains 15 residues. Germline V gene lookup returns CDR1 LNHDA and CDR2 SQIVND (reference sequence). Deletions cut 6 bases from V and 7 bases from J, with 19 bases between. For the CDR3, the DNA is TGTGCCAGTAGCCCATGGAAGGGGGCGGGAAATGAGCAGTTCTTC. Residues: CASSPWKGAGNEQFF.

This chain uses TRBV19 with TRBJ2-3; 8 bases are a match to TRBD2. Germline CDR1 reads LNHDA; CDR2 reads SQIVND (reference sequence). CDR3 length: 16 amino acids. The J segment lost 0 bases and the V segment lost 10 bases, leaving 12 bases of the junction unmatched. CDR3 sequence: CATQTRLAGSTDTQYF. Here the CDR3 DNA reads TGTGCCACCCAAACTCGCCTAGCGGGCAGCACAGATACGCAGTATTTT. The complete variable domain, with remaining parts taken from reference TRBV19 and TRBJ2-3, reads DGGITQSPKYLFRKEGQNVTLSCEQNLNHDAMYWYRQDPGQGLRLIYYSQIVNDFQKGDIAEGYSVSREKKESFPLTVTSAQKNPTAFYLCATQTRLAGSTDTQYFGPGTRLTVL.

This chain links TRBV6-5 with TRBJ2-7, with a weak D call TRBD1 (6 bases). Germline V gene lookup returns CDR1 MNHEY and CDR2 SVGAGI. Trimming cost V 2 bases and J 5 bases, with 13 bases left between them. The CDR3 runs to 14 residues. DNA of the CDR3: TGTGCCAGCAGTTACACAGGGAATTGGGACGAGCAGTACTTC. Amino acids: CASSYTGNWDEQYF.

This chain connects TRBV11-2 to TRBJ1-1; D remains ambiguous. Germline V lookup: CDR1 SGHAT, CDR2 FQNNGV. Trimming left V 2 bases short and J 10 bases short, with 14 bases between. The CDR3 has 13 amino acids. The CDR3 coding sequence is TGTGCCAGCAGCTTAAGCGGGGATATTATAGCTTTCTTT. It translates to CASSLSGDIIAFF.

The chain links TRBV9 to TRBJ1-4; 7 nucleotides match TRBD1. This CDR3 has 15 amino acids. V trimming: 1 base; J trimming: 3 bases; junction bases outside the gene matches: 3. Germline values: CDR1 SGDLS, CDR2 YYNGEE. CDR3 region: CASSVQTGANEKLFF. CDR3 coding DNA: TGTGCCAGCAGCGTACAAACAGGGGCTAATGAAAAACTGTTTTTT. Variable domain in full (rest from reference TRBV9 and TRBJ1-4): DSGVTQTPKHLITATGQRVTLRCSPRSGDLSVYWYQQSLDQGLQFLIQYYNGEERAKGNILERFSAQQFPDLHSELNLSSLELGDSALYFCASSVQTGANEKLFFGSGTQLSVL.

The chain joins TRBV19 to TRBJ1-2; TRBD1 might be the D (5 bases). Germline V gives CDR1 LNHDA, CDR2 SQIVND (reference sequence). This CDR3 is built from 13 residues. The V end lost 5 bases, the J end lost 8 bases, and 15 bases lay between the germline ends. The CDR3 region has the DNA TGTGCCAGTAGTCCCCGACAGTCCCTCGGCTACACCTTC. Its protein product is CASSPRQSLGYTF.

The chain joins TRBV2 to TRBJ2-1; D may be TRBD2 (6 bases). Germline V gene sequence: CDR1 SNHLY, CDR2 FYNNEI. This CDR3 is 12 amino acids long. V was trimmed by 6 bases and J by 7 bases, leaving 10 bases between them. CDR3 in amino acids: CASRATSNEQFF. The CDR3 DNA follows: TGTGCCAGCAGAGCGACTAGTAATGAGCAGTTCTTC.

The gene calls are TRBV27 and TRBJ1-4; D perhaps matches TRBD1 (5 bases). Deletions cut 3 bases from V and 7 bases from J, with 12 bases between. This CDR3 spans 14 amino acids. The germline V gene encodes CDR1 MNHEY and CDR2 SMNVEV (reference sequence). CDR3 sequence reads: CASSLFGGLEKLFF. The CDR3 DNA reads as TGTGCCAGCAGTTTGTTCGGGGGACTTGAAAAACTGTTTTTT. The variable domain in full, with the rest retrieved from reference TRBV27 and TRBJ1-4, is EAQVTQNPRYLITVTGKKLTVTCSQNMNHEYMSWYRQDPGLGLRQIYYSMNVEVTDKGDVPEGYKVSRKEKRNFPLILESPSPNQTSLYFCASSLFGGLEKLFFGSGTQLSVL.

In DNA, the CDR3 is TGTGCCAGTAGTACCCTACCGAGCGGCCCCTACGAGCAGTACTTC. Translating gives CASSTLPSGPYEQYF. This chain joins TRBV19 and TRBJ2-7; a weak D match, TRBD2 (5 bases). The germline V gene encodes CDR1 LNHDA and CDR2 SQIVND (reference sequence). The V end was cut by 4 bases, the J end by 2 bases, with 15 bases between. This CDR3 spans 15 amino acids.

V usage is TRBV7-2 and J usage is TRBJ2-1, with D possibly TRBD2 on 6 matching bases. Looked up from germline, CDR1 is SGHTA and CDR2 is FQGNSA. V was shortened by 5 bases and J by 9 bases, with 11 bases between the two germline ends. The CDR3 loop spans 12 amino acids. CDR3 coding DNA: TGTGCCAGCAGCCTACGGAGGGGTGAGCAGTTCTTC. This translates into CASSLRRGEQFF.